Listed here are 12 T cell receptor beta chains from one sample, sequenced in a study of shared clonotypes between healthy human individuals. TCRdb keeps only in-frame clones here, not all; method: immunoSEQ multiplex PCR. The data hold 2 million to 2.5 million clones, with approximately 90% observed a single time. Material for sequencing was naive CD4+ T cells from PBMCs. The subset denotes: CD45RA+ positively selected. Receptors originate from a man aged 18 to 29 in good health. Some clones in this sample may be carry-over from other donors' samples.

The CDR3 sequence: CASAAGTSPYNEQFF. DNA of the CDR3: TGTGCCAGCGCAGCCGGGACTTCACCATACAATGAGCAGTTCTTC. The V call is TRBV27, the J call TRBJ2-1; the D gene is possibly TRBD2 (6 bases). V was pared by 8 bases and J by 4 bases, with 18 bases between. CDR3 length: 15 amino acids. The germline V gene encodes CDR1 MNHEY and CDR2 SMNVEV (reference sequence).

V gene TRBV27 combines with J gene TRBJ1-4; tentatively, D is TRBD1 (5 bases). In germline, CDR1 is MNHEY, CDR2 SMNVEV (reference sequence). V lost 2 bases and J lost 8, with 15 bases in between. CDR3 length: 15 residues. The CDR3 loop reads CASSLRRDRREKLFF. Written as DNA, the CDR3 is TGTGCCAGCAGTTTAAGACGTGACAGAAGGGAAAAACTGTTTTTT.

CDR3 nucleotides: TGCGCCAGCAGCTTGGCACCCCATGGCTACACCTTC. It yields the protein CASSLAPHGYTF. The chain is built from TRBV5-1 and TRBJ1-2; D unclear. V was trimmed by 0 bases and J by 6 bases, leaving 6 bases between them. Germline V gives CDR1 SGHRS, CDR2 YFSETQ. The CDR3 totals 12 residues. The full variable domain, rest sourced from reference TRBV5-1 and TRBJ1-2, is KAGVTQTPRYLIKTRGQQVTLSCSPISGHRSVSWYQQTPGQGLQFLFEYFSETQRNKGNFPGRFSGRQFSNSRSEMNVSTLELGDSALYLCASSLAPHGYTFGSGTRLTVV.

This rearrangement joins TRBV14 to TRBJ2-3; D is uncertain. V shed 0 bases and J shed 0 bases, with 13 bases lying between them. The CDR3 contains 17 residues. The germline CDR1 and CDR2 sequences are SGHDN and FVKESK. As DNA, the CDR3 is TGTGCCAGCAGCCAAGATTGGTGGCAATCTAGCACAGATACGCAGTATTTT. This gives the protein CASSQDWWQSSTDTQYF.

V usage is TRBV2 and J usage is TRBJ2-7; tentatively, D is TRBD1 (6 bases). Germline CDR1 reads SNHLY; CDR2 reads FYNNEI. V lost 0 bases and J lost 3, with 21 bases in between. CDR3 length: 18 residues. DNA of the CDR3: TGTGCCAGCAGTGAAGCGCTAGGGTGGCAGGGGACCAACTACGAGCAGTACTTC. Its translation: CASSEALGWQGTNYEQYF. Together with reference TRBV2 and TRBJ2-7, the CDR3 gives the full variable domain: EPEVTQTPSHQVTQMGQEVILRCVPISNHLYFYWYRQILGQKVEFLVSFYNNEISEKSEIFDDQFSVERPDGSNFTLKIRSTKLEDSAMYFCASSEALGWQGTNYEQYFGPGTRLTVT.

V and J are TRBV4-2 and TRBJ2-1; tentatively, D is TRBD1 (5 bases). The CDR3 consists of 15 residues. V gave up 1 base and J gave up 13 bases, with 20 bases separating them. Germline assignment: CDR1 LGHNA and CDR2 YNFKEQ. The CDR3 region has the DNA TGTGCCAGCAGCCAAGGGGGCAGGTCCACCCCGGGCCAGTTCTTC. This encodes CASSQGGRSTPGQFF.

This chain links TRBV10-2 with TRBJ1-2; TRBD1 matches at 7 bases. The CDR3 loop spans 12 amino acids. Germline CDR1 and CDR2: WSHSY and SAAADI. The V and J ends lost 6 bases and 7 bases, in that order; junction bases with no gene match: 5. The CDR3: CASRGTEPGYTF. CDR3 in DNA: TGCGCCAGCAGAGGGACAGAGCCTGGCTACACCTTC.

The rearrangement links TRBV5-1 to TRBJ1-1, with TRBD1 identical over 10 bases. V shed 2 bases, J shed 3 bases, and the junction held 7 bases outside the gene matches. The CDR3 has 16 residues. CDR1 is SGHRS and CDR2 is YFSETQ in the germline V gene. In DNA form, the CDR3 reads TGCGCCAGCAGCTTTGCCGTCGGACAGGGGGACACTGAAGCTTTCTTT. Translated: CASSFAVGQGDTEAFF.

The chain has TRBV7-8 and TRBJ2-3; D unclear. The CDR3 is 11 residues long. In germline, CDR1 is SGHVS, CDR2 FQNEAQ. V was pared by 9 bases and J by 6 bases, with 10 bases between. CDR3 DNA sequence: TGTGCCAGTCTAAAAAGGGATACGCAGTATTTT. Its translation: CASLKRDTQYF.

This clone was counted once. The rearrangement joins TRBV5-1 to TRBJ2-7; 10 nucleotides align to TRBD2. The germline V gene encodes CDR1 SGHRS and CDR2 YFSETQ. There are 15 residues in the CDR3. The ends lost 1 base at V and 6 bases at J; junction bases unmatched: 7. Here the CDR3 DNA reads TGCGCCAGCAGCTTGAGGGCTAGCGGGAGTTCCGAGCAGTACTTC. Translation: CASSLRASGSSEQYF.

The CDR3 region is CASSMQDRSPETQYF. In DNA form, the CDR3 reads TGTGCCAGCAGCATGCAGGACAGGTCCCCAGAGACCCAGTACTTC. The chain couples TRBV5-4 to TRBJ2-5; 7 bases line up with TRBD1. This CDR3 region has 15 residues. Germline V gene lookup returns CDR1 SGHNT and CDR2 YYREEE (reference sequence). V lost 4 bases, J lost 4 bases, and 10 bases stayed unmatched.

V gene TRBV10-3 combines with J gene TRBJ1-2; D is unclear. Germline lookup yields CDR1 ENHRY and CDR2 SYGVKD. There are 14 residues in the CDR3. The ends were cut back, 5 bases at V and 2 bases at J, with 12 bases in the middle. The CDR3 DNA reads TGTGCCATCAGTCCCCAGTATTACAACTATGGCTACACCTTC. Protein: CAISPQYYNYGYTF.